This entry describes one TCR beta chain. V shed 3 bases, J shed 5 bases, and the junction held 5 bases outside the gene matches. The CDR3 sequence is 15 residues long. The V gene's germline CDR1 is SNHLY and CDR2 FYNNEI. Data came from immunoSEQ multiplex PCR; TCRdb stores just in-frame clones and leaves some out. The data show 110,000 to 150,000 clones, with 85% to 95% seen just once and roughly 10% held by the top ten. The data belong to a study of cytotoxic CD8 clonotypes in ibrutinib-treated CLL. V usage is TRBV2 and J usage is TRBJ2-1; 9 bases are a match to TRBD2. This sample comprised PBMCs, obtained after 12 months of ibrutinib treatment. The origin of this receptor is a human donor with chronic lymphocytic leukemia. CDR3 region: CASSDRLAGHNEQFF. The CDR3 DNA sequence: TGTGCCAGCAGTGATAGGCTAGCGGGGCACAATGAGCAGTTCTTC. Complete variable domain (other parts from reference TRBV2 and TRBJ2-1): EPEVTQTPSHQVTQMGQEVILRCVPISNHLYFYWYRQILGQKVEFLVSFYNNEISEKSEIFDDQFSVERPDGSNFTLKIRSTKLEDSAMYFCASSDRLAGHNEQFFGPGTRLTVL.